These T cell receptor beta chains were read from a single sample in a study of cytomegalovirus exposure and HLA in healthy donors. Profiled with immunoSEQ multiplex PCR; TCRdb holds only in-frame clones, not every one. Of over 200,000 clones listed, approximately 86% are singletons. Sequencing was done on a sample of PBMCs. All receptors derive from a woman aged 18-29 years in good health and CMV-seronegative. Both conserved end residues are part of each CDR3. The D gene is left open where the match is weak. Rows give clone size only sometimes, using once, few, many, or a class for an expanded clone.

V gene	clone size	J gene	D gene	CDR3 DNA	CDR3 protein
TRBV5-1	.	TRBJ2-5	.	TGCGCCAGCAGCTCGGCCCAGGGAAAAGAGACCCAGTACTTC	CASSSAQGKETQYF
TRBV7-9	.	TRBJ2-7	TRBD2	TGTGCCAGCAGCTCCTCGCTAGCGGGAGGTTTCTCCTACGAGCAGTACTTC	CASSSSLAGGFSYEQYF
TRBV5-1	once	TRBJ2-2	TRBD2	TGCGCCAGCAGCTTGAGTCTTCGACTAGCGGACACCGGGGAGCTGTTTTTT	CASSLSLRLADTGELFF
TRBV29-1	.	TRBJ2-7	.	TGCAGCGTTGCGGTCTCCTACGAGCAGTACTTC	CSVAVSYEQYF
TRBV5-1	few	TRBJ2-7	TRBD2	TGCGCCAGCAGTGTAGCGGGAGGGCCGGTGGCGATGCAGTACTTC	CASSVAGGPVAMQYF
TRBV30	.	TRBJ2-4	.	TGTGCCTGTACGCCGGGGAGAGGCATTCAGTACTTC	CACTPGRGIQYF
TRBV19	few	TRBJ2-2	.	TGTGCCAGTGGAACAGGGAAATGGTCCGGGGAGCTGTTTTTT	CASGTGKWSGELFF
TRBV27	.	TRBJ2-3	TRBD2	TGTGCCAGCAACAATTATCCAAGGACTAGCGGCGTAACTAGCACAGATACGCAGTATTTT	CASNNYPRTSGVTSTDTQYF
TRBV9	.	TRBJ2-5	TRBD2	TGTGCCAGCAGCGATGGGGGAGGGCCGGGAGAGACCCAGTACTTC	CASSDGGGPGETQYF
TRBV7-3	.	TRBJ2-1	.	TGTGCCAGCAGCCAAACAGGGATCAATGAGCAGTTCTTC	CASSQTGINEQFF
TRBV7-9	.	TRBJ1-1	.	TGTGCCAGCAGCCCGCAGCGGGGGAACACTGAAGCTTTCTTT	CASSPQRGNTEAFF
TRBV27	.	TRBJ2-7	TRBD2	TGTGCCAGCAGACTAGCGGGTACCTACGAGCAGTACTTC	CASRLAGTYEQYF
TRBV19	.	TRBJ2-1	.	TGTGCCAGTACCTCCTTTTCGGGGTACAATGAGCAGTTCTTC	CASTSFSGYNEQFF
TRBV7-9	.	TRBJ1-1	.	TGTGCCAGCAGCCACCGAAGGGAGGGGGACACTGAAGCTTTCTTT	CASSHRREGDTEAFF
TRBV4-1	.	TRBJ1-1	.	TGCGCCAGCCGTCAAGGAGGTAGCACTGAAGCTTTCTTT	CASRQGGSTEAFF
TRBV15	.	TRBJ1-1	.	TGTGCCACCCCGGAGGCTTTCTTT	CATPEAFF
TRBV4-2	.	TRBJ1-2	TRBD1	TGTGCCAGCAGCCAAGATCCGGGACAGCAGAACTATGGCTACACCTTC	CASSQDPGQQNYGYTF